This TCR beta chain is from a study of CD8 T cells in ankylosing spondylitis. This clonotype was counted at least ten times. As yet, its antigen is unknown. Making use of molecular barcodes, quantitative 5'-RACE generated TCR beta libraries. TCRdb used MiXCR to reprocess the 5' RACE reads, holding one entry per CDR3 protein. This table has some 400,000 distinct CDR3 sequences, about a fifth appearing once. Trimming took 5 bases from V and 2 from J; bases not matched to a gene: 10. The CDR3 has 16 amino acids. CDR1 SGHRS and CDR2 YFSETQ come from the germline V gene. Findings and limits, study-wide: It appeared that ankylosing spondylitis blood was characterized by a TCR beta motif of several highly homologous variants. Some motif variants were previously reported in reactive arthritis synovial fluid and blood.

This receptor was obtained from a male donor with ankylosing spondylitis. Specimen: blood, either unsorted or a sorted T cell fraction (not recorded which). V gene TRBV5-1 combines with J gene TRBJ2-1, with 7 bases that match TRBD2. The CDR3 is CASSGGSKPTYNEQFF. The CDR3 nucleotides read TGCGCCAGCAGTGGCGGGAGTAAACCCACCTACAATGAGCAGTTCTTC.